This TCR beta chain was observed in a study of long-term antiretroviral therapy in people with HIV. A v3.0 immunoSEQ assay was performed at survey level. The method was immunoSEQ multiplex PCR; TCRdb's version includes in-frame clones alone and lacks a portion of them. The profile covers around 12,000 clones, with under 85% appearing a single time and roughly 12% taken by the ten largest. Germline loops: CDR1 SGHRS, CDR2 YFSETQ. This CDR3 spans 15 amino acids. Trimming removed 2 bases at V and 3 bases at J, with 13 bases between. The V call is TRBV5-1, the J call TRBJ2-3; D is undetermined. This TCR came from a woman aged 40 to 50 with HIV. Source: unsorted PBMCs, taken 0.8 years before starting antiretroviral therapy. The CDR3 reads CASSFVGAGTDTQYF. The CDR3 nucleotides are TGCGCCAGCAGCTTCGTCGGAGCTGGTACAGATACGCAGTATTTT.